Listed below are T cell receptor beta chains from one sample, sequenced in a study of T cell responses to AZD1222 COVID-19 vaccine. Using immunoSEQ multiplex PCR, the repertoire was profiled, and TCRdb retains in-frame clones only, with some absent. The sample lists fewer than 250,000 clones; about 92% were seen once. The material sequenced was peripheral blood, taken on day 0 of AZD1222 vaccination. The receptors shown here come from an adult in good health. Both conserved end residues are part of each CDR3. The D gene is left open where the match is weak. A clone size is listed for some rows: how often the clone was seen (once, few, many), or a class if it is expanded.

size,J,V,D,DNA,CDR3
NA,TRBJ2-7,TRBV7-9,NA,TGTGCCAGCAGCTCCCAGGGGGGGTACGAGCAGTACTTC,CASSSQGGYEQYF
NA,TRBJ1-2,TRBV2,TRBD1,TGTGCCAGCAGCGACAGGGAAATTATCCAGGCTAACTATGGCTACACCTTC,CASSDREIIQANYGYTF
NA,TRBJ1-4,TRBV5-1,NA,TGCGCCAGCAGCTTGAGTGGTGGATCTAATGAAAAACTGTTTTTT,CASSLSGGSNEKLFF
NA,TRBJ2-3,TRBV7-2,TRBD2,TGTGCCAGCAGCCCCCCCCTTCTAGCGGGGGCAGATACGCAGTATTTT,CASSPPLLAGADTQYF
NA,TRBJ2-7,TRBV7-9,NA,TGTGCCAGCAGCTTAGGGCAGAGGGGCAGGTCGACCTACGAGCAGTACTTC,CASSLGQRGRSTYEQYF
NA,TRBJ1-1,TRBV5-6,NA,TGTGCCAGCAGCTTCGGCCGAGGTGAATCTTTCTTT,CASSFGRGESFF
NA,TRBJ1-2,TRBV19,NA,TGTGCCAGTATCAAAACGGGTTGGGATACAGGCTATGGCTACACCTTC,CASIKTGWDTGYGYTF
once,TRBJ1-1,TRBV6-6,TRBD1,TGTGCCAGCAGTTCCCCGGGACAGGCATTGAACACTGAAGCTTTCTTT,CASSSPGQALNTEAFF
NA,TRBJ1-2,TRBV7-2,NA,TGTGCCAGCAGCTTAGAACAGATTTATGGCTACACCTTC,CASSLEQIYGYTF
NA,TRBJ1-2,TRBV7-9,NA,TGTGCCAGCAGCTTAAGGGGTACCGATGGCTACACCTTC,CASSLRGTDGYTF
NA,TRBJ1-5,TRBV7-9,NA,TGTGCCAGCAGCTTAGGGCAGGGGTATCAGCCCCAGCATTTT,CASSLGQGYQPQHF
NA,TRBJ1-5,TRBV7-8,NA,TGTGCCAGCAGCTTAGAGCCGGGATCCTATCAGCCCCAGCATTTT,CASSLEPGSYQPQHF
NA,TRBJ1-5,TRBV19,TRBD1,TGTGCCAGTAGGCCGACAGGGAATCAGCCCCAGCATTTT,CASRPTGNQPQHF
NA,TRBJ2-3,TRBV4-1,TRBD2,TGCGCCAGCAGCTCTCGAGCGGGGCCACGCACAGATACGCAGTATTTT,CASSSRAGPRTDTQYF
NA,TRBJ2-5,TRBV6-2/TRBV6-3,TRBD2,TGTGCCAGCAGTCCGGGACTAGAATCAGAGACCCAGTACTTC,CASSPGLESETQYF
NA,TRBJ1-5,TRBV27,TRBD1,TGTGCCAGCAGTACCAGGGGGCGCTTAAGTCAGCCCCAGCATTTT,CASSTRGRLSQPQHF
NA,TRBJ1-1,TRBV7-9,NA,TGTGCCAGCAGCTTACTATTTACAGGGAATTTCGATGAAGCTTTCTTT,CASSLLFTGNFDEAFF
NA,TRBJ1-5,TRBV4-2,NA,TGTGCCAGCAGCCAAGATTATGGGGCGGGAGATCAGCCCCAGCATTTT,CASSQDYGAGDQPQHF
NA,TRBJ2-7,TRBV3-1/TRBV3-2,TRBD2,TGTGCCAGCAGCCCGTGGACTAGCGGGGCCTACGAGCAGTACTTC,CASSPWTSGAYEQYF
NA,TRBJ2-3,TRBV4-2,NA,TGTGCCAGCAGCCAAGATAGGGGCTACACAGATACGCAGTATTTT,CASSQDRGYTDTQYF
NA,TRBJ1-3,TRBV6-5,NA,TGTGCCAGCAGTTACTCGACTCGTCCGTCCGGCACCATATATTTT,CASSYSTRPSGTIYF
NA,TRBJ2-2,TRBV19,NA,TGTGCCAGTAGTACCCCCGGGACGGGCGTCACCGGGGAGCTGTTTTTT,CASSTPGTGVTGELFF
NA,TRBJ1-1,TRBV20-1,NA,TGCAGTGCTACTGACGGTCGCGTAACTGAAGCTTTCTTT,CSATDGRVTEAFF
NA,TRBJ1-6,TRBV11-2,NA,TGTGCCAGCAGCTTAGTTTTAGGGTTAAATTCACCCCTCCACTTT,CASSLVLGLNSPLHF
once,TRBJ2-7,TRBV19,NA,TGTGCCAGTAGTATAGAGGGCGGATACTACGAGCAGTACTTC,CASSIEGGYYEQYF
NA,TRBJ2-5,TRBV7-2,NA,TGTGCCAGCAGTTCCTATCTGTCGGAGACCCAGTACTTC,CASSSYLSETQYF
NA,TRBJ1-2,TRBV9,NA,TGTGCCAGCAGCGTAGGAGGGAGGCAAAGTGGCTACACCTTC,CASSVGGRQSGYTF
NA,TRBJ2-3,TRBV4-3,TRBD2,TGCGCCAGCAGCTCTAGCGGGGCCTACACAGATACGCAGTATTTT,CASSSSGAYTDTQYF
NA,TRBJ1-6,TRBV6-2/TRBV6-3,TRBD1,TGTGCCAGCAGTTCCGGACAGGGATTGGCACCCCTCCACTTT,CASSSGQGLAPLHF
NA,TRBJ2-3,TRBV27,NA,TGTGCCAGCAGTTCCTGGACAACCAACACAGATACGCAGTATTTT,CASSSWTTNTDTQYF
NA,TRBJ2-7,TRBV11-2,NA,TGTGCCAGCAGCTTAGGGAGCTCCTACGAGCAGTACTTC,CASSLGSSYEQYF
NA,TRBJ1-2,TRBV10-3,NA,TGTGCCATCAGTGGAGAAGGACTTATTGGGGGCTACACCTTC,CAISGEGLIGGYTF
NA,TRBJ2-6,TRBV3-1/TRBV3-2,NA,TGTGCCAGCAGCCAAGAGGAGGGTAACTCTGGGGCCAACGTCCTGACTTTC,CASSQEEGNSGANVLTF
NA,TRBJ1-1,TRBV7-3,NA,TGTGCCAGCAGCTCGGGACAACTGAACACTGAAGCTTTCTTT,CASSSGQLNTEAFF
NA,TRBJ2-2,TRBV5-1,TRBD1,TGCGCCTCCTATTACGGGACAGGGGGCGTCAGCGGGGAGCTGTTTTTT,CASYYGTGGVSGELFF
NA,TRBJ2-3,TRBV6-6,NA,TGTGCCATCAGGACGGCACTCACAGATACGCAGTATTTT,CAIRTALTDTQYF
NA,TRBJ1-1,TRBV28,TRBD1,TGTGCCAGCACCGGGACAGGGATCACTGAAGCTTTCTTT,CASTGTGITEAFF
NA,TRBJ2-1,TRBV7-3,NA,TGTGCCAGCAGCTTATTAGGACTCAATGAGCAGTTCTTC,CASSLLGLNEQFF
NA,TRBJ2-7,TRBV7-2,TRBD2,TGTGCCAGCAGCTTAGAAGCGGGGGGGCCCTGGGAGCAGTACTTC,CASSLEAGGPWEQYF
NA,TRBJ2-1,TRBV12-3/TRBV12-4,NA,TGTGCCAGCAACGTTGACTCCATTAATGAGCAGTTCTTC,CASNVDSINEQFF
NA,TRBJ2-3,TRBV5-4,NA,TGTGCCAGCAGCTTGTATGCTCGCGGGGTGAACACAGATACGCAGTATTTT,CASSLYARGVNTDTQYF
once,TRBJ1-6,TRBV2,NA,TGTGCCAGCAGTGAAGCGAGGGCCAGCCAGTCTTCCCTCCACTTT,CASSEARASQSSLHF
NA,TRBJ1-2,TRBV28,NA,TGTGCCAGCAGTTTTGATTCCTTGGGCGTGGGCTACACCTTC,CASSFDSLGVGYTF
NA,TRBJ2-7,TRBV5-6,TRBD2,TGTGCCAGCAGCTATCCAAGCGGGGGGGCCTACGAGCAGTACTTC,CASSYPSGGAYEQYF
NA,TRBJ2-2,TRBV18,TRBD2,TGTGCCAGCTCACCCCCCAGCGGGGGGCCTTATTCGAACACCGGGGAGCTGTTTTTT,CASSPPSGGPYSNTGELFF
once,TRBJ1-1,TRBV19,NA,TGTGCCAGTAGTATAGATCGGACTGAAGCTTTCTTT,CASSIDRTEAFF
NA,TRBJ2-3,TRBV9,NA,TGTGCCAGCAGCGTAATCGGGGGAGGTGGCCCAGATACGCAGTATTTT,CASSVIGGGGPDTQYF
NA,TRBJ1-2,TRBV19,TRBD1,TGTGCCAGTAAGGGGACAGGGTCGGAGGGCTACACCTTC,CASKGTGSEGYTF
once,TRBJ2-1,TRBV10-3,NA,TGTGCCATCAAACTCCGGGACGGGGACAATGAGCAGTTCTTC,CAIKLRDGDNEQFF
NA,TRBJ2-7,TRBV27,NA,TGTGCCAGCAGTTTATCCAGGAACTCCTACGAGCAGTACTTC,CASSLSRNSYEQYF
NA,TRBJ1-1,TRBV6-2/TRBV6-3,TRBD1,TGTGCCAGCAGTATCGGACAGGGTGAAACTGAAGCTTTCTTT,CASSIGQGETEAFF
NA,TRBJ1-2,TRBV6-6,NA,TGTGCCAGCAGTTTTGTGCCAGGGATGGACTATGGCTACACCTTC,CASSFVPGMDYGYTF
NA,TRBJ2-1,TRBV4-3,NA,TGCGCCAGCAGCCAAGGATGGGTCTCCTACAATGAGCAGTTCTTC,CASSQGWVSYNEQFF
NA,TRBJ1-5,TRBV19,TRBD1,TGTGCCAGTAGTATTGGGGACAGGTTCAATCAGCCCCAGCATTTT,CASSIGDRFNQPQHF
NA,TRBJ1-6,TRBV4-2,NA,TGTGCCAGCAGCCAGGCGCACGGGAGCTCCTATAATTCACCCCTCCACTTT,CASSQAHGSSYNSPLHF